This T cell receptor (beta chain) was profiled in a study of T cells in localized non-small cell lung cancer (dated by TCRdb to the early 2020s). Context from the whole study: T cell repertoires of fewer than 250 early-stage NSCLC patients were analyzed, with tumors being compared against uninvolved tumor-adjacent lungs. All 240 or so NSCLC patients in the cohort were treatment-naive and had localized lung tumors that were resected. Of the NSCLC patients, 120 to 150 were male and around 99 were female, and the mean age was about 69 years.

Remarks on this clone: Its binding antigen is unknown. The sample holds no much larger clone one base away, and base qualities are not on file.

The immunoSEQ Assay was used to sequence TCR beta CDR3 regions from DNA. The authors' pipeline ran thus. T cell density was computed as TCR beta template counts normalized to usable DNA estimated by amplifying housekeeping genes. The preseqR package was used to estimate richness by extrapolating to 400,000 templates for PBMC samples and to 120,000 templates for tissue samples. Clonality was defined as one minus Pielou's evenness. To identify tissue-enriched TCRs, differential abundance testing was run on productive amino-acid clonotypes with a minimum total count of 5 and an alpha of 0.1. The Jaccard Index and the Morisita Overlap Index were used to quantify repertoire overlap between compartments. GLIPH grouped TCR beta CDR3s together with public tetramer-defined viral CDR3s, and a viral motif had to include at least three viral sequences and show V-gene enrichment. Here the immuneACCESS table is served through TCRdb, limited to in-frame sequences with V and J called. Missing clones are a known gap in these copies; in checked studies unresolved V genes cover under half, and the rest lacks a known reason. V and J calls and clone size are as listed in that table; D and trimming were resolved from the DNA. The sample table holds tens of thousands of clones, of which about 86% were seen once. The ten largest clones capture roughly 4.8% of the sample.

The CDR1 and CDR2 encoded by the germline V gene are MNHEY and SVGAGI. Measured from the cysteine to the phenylalanine, the CDR3 is 15 residues long. Just the 45-base CDR3 DNA is kept, in frame starting at base 1. Relative to germline, V is missing 6 bases and J is missing 8 bases, with 13 bases of the junction outside any gene match. The study at large found these results: Longer overall survival was associated with higher blood T cell density, whereas shorter survival was associated with higher adjacent-lung clonality. Because multi-region tumor sequencing was not performed, intratumor heterogeneity could not be ruled out. Because the study design was exploratory, TCR variables were selected using unadjusted p-values without false-discovery rate correction. Uninvolved tumor-adjacent lung showed the highest T cell clonality, higher than tumor, which suggests more focused antigenic responses in the uninvolved tumor-adjacent lung. A median of roughly 56 of the top 100 tumor clones were detected in paired uninvolved adjacent lung, and 28 of these tumor clones were also found among the top 100 clones of the paired uninvolved adjacent lung.

At diagnosis, tumor, uninvolved tumor-adjacent lung and peripheral blood were collected and then preserved as a mix of FFPE and fresh-frozen material. Blood samples were analyzed as peripheral blood mononuclear cells for TCR repertoire profiling. The chain uses TRBV6-5 and TRBJ2-1; 7 nucleotides in the junction match TRBD1. The sequence was collected from a man aged 40 to 70 with stage II lung adenocarcinoma. The starting material was PBMCs, obtained before any cancer treatment. CDR3 protein: CASSRTGQNLDEQFF. The DNA is TGTGCCAGCAGCCGGACAGGACAAAATTTGGATGAGCAGTTCTTC.